This is a list of T cell receptor beta chains from one sample in a study of CD4 T cells in relation to SARS-CoV-2 and coronaviruses. Libraries were prepared by immunoSEQ multiplex PCR; TCRdb keeps only in-frame clonotypes and omits some of them. The sample shows more than 25,000 clones, just under 75% of them seen only once. These receptors lack a known antigen. The sequenced sample consisted of CD4+ T cells from PBMCs, cultured in vitro. The receptors here all came from a human donor in good health. Both conserved end residues are part of each CDR3. The order of the fields is D gene, V gene, clone size, J gene, CDR3 DNA, CDR3 protein. The D gene is left open where the match is weak. Some rows mark clone size as missing; the rest say once, few, many or name a class of expanded clone.

-	TRBV7-8	once	TRBJ1-1	TGTGCCAGCAGCTTAGTGGGAGGAAACACTGAAGCTTTCTTT	CASSLVGGNTEAFF
TRBD2	TRBV4-2	-	TRBJ2-1	TGTGCCAGCAGCCAATTGCCGTGGGGGGGGAATGAGCAGTTCTTC	CASSQLPWGGNEQFF
-	TRBV5-1	-	TRBJ2-1	TGCGCCAGCAGCTTAGAGGGCTCCTACAATGAGCAGTTCTTC	CASSLEGSYNEQFF
-	TRBV19	once	TRBJ1-3	TGTGCCAGTAGTAGGCAAATTTCTGGAAACACCATATATTTT	CASSRQISGNTIYF
TRBD2	TRBV5-1	-	TRBJ2-2	TGCGCCAGCAGCCCCCGGACTAGCGGGAACACCGGGGAGCTGTTTTTT	CASSPRTSGNTGELFF
-	TRBV7-2	-	TRBJ2-7	TGTGCCAGCAGCTTATCCCCAGGGCCTAGCTCCTACGAGCAGTACTTC	CASSLSPGPSSYEQYF
-	TRBV6-5	once	TRBJ2-2	TGTGCCAGCCGTCCGGTTCACGCCTCGACCGGGGAGCTGTTTTTT	CASRPVHASTGELFF
-	TRBV19	-	TRBJ2-7	TGTGCCAGTAGTGTTCCCACAGGCGAGCAGTACTTC	CASSVPTGEQYF
TRBD1	TRBV7-8	few	TRBJ1-2	TGTGCCAGCAGCTTAGCGAGGGTCACAGGGGGTGGCTACACCTTC	CASSLARVTGGGYTF
-	TRBV7-9	-	TRBJ1-3	TGTGCCACCCCTTTCGAGGCTGGAAACACCATATATTTT	CATPFEAGNTIYF
-	TRBV4-3	few	TRBJ1-5	TGCGCCAGCAGCCCCCGTCCGGGCGGTAGCAATCAGCCCCAGCATTTT	CASSPRPGGSNQPQHF
TRBD2	TRBV6-2/TRBV6-3	-	TRBJ2-1	TGTGCCAGCAGTTACTCGATTGGCAGAGGTCAGCGGGAGGGTGAGCAGTTCTTC	CASSYSIGRGQREGEQFF
-	TRBV2	once	TRBJ1-2	TGTGCCAGCAGTTTGTTCTTCTATGGCTACACCTTC	CASSLFFYGYTF
TRBD1	TRBV7-9	once	TRBJ1-3	TGTGCCAGCAGCTTAGCCGGGACAGCTACAGGAAACACCATATATTTT	CASSLAGTATGNTIYF
TRBD2	TRBV5-1	-	TRBJ2-2	TGCGCCAGCAGCATCGGGACTAGCGGGGTTTTAACCGGGGAGCTGTTTTTT	CASSIGTSGVLTGELFF
TRBD1	TRBV19	-	TRBJ2-5	TGTGCCAGTAGTATAGTTGGGACAGGGGGCTTTGAGACCCAGTACTTC	CASSIVGTGGFETQYF
-	TRBV4-1	-	TRBJ2-1	TGCGCCAGCAGCCCCTATACTCCGGACAATGAGCAGTTCTTC	CASSPYTPDNEQFF
TRBD1	TRBV5-4	few	TRBJ1-2	TGTGCCAGCAGCTTGCCACAGGGGAGGATGGATGGCTACACCTTC	CASSLPQGRMDGYTF
-	TRBV5-1	-	TRBJ2-5	TGCGCCAGCAGCTCCCCGCCTCCAGAGACCCAGTACTTC	CASSSPPPETQYF
TRBD1	TRBV5-1	-	TRBJ1-6	TGCGCCAGCAGAGCCGGGACAGGGGGCTATTCACCCCTCCACTTT	CASRAGTGGYSPLHF
-	TRBV19	-	TRBJ1-2	TGTGCCAGTAGTATAGGGCGAGGAGGGAACTATGGCTACACCTTC	CASSIGRGGNYGYTF
-	TRBV27	-	TRBJ1-2	TGTGCCAGCAGGCCCCCTGGGTCTAACTATGGCTACACCTTC	CASRPPGSNYGYTF
-	TRBV19	few	TRBJ1-6	TGTGCCAGTAAAATTCCAGGGTTTAATTCACCCCTCCACTTT	CASKIPGFNSPLHF
-	TRBV7-6	-	TRBJ2-7	TGTGCCAGCAGCTTAGGAGGACAGTCTGCCTACGAGCAGTACTTC	CASSLGGQSAYEQYF
TRBD1	TRBV29-1	-	TRBJ2-5	TGCAGCGTCAAACAGGGGCGGGAGACCCAGTACTTC	CSVKQGRETQYF
TRBD2	TRBV5-8	-	TRBJ2-5	TGTGCCAGCAAGGCGGCGGGGGGTAAGACCCAGTACTTC	CASKAAGGKTQYF
-	TRBV6-5	-	TRBJ2-5	TGTGCCAGCAGTCCCGGACGAGAAGAGACCCAGTACTTC	CASSPGREETQYF
-	TRBV6-5	once	TRBJ1-5	TGTGCCAGCAACCTAGGACAGTTCAATCAGCCCCAGCATTTT	CASNLGQFNQPQHF
TRBD1	TRBV27	-	TRBJ1-4	TGTGCCAACCGCGCAGGGGGTGAAAAACTGTTTTTT	CANRAGGEKLFF
TRBD2	TRBV11-2	-	TRBJ2-5	TGTGCCAGCAGCGGCGCGGGGGGAGAGACCCAGTACTTC	CASSGAGGETQYF
-	TRBV7-9	-	TRBJ2-4	TGTGCCAGCAGCCTCCGGGAGGGGGCGCCCAAAAACATTCAGTACTTC	CASSLREGAPKNIQYF
TRBD1	TRBV5-4	-	TRBJ2-7	TGTGCCAGCAGCTTGGACAGGGGCGAGCAGTACTTC	CASSLDRGEQYF
-	TRBV4-3	-	TRBJ1-4	TGCGCCAGCAGCCAAGGTGCCGGCCATGAAAAACTGTTTTTT	CASSQGAGHEKLFF
TRBD1	TRBV5-1	-	TRBJ2-5	TGCGCCAGCACCCCCCCCTGGGACAGCCAAGAGACCCAGTACTTC	CASTPPWDSQETQYF
TRBD1	TRBV4-1	few	TRBJ2-7	TGCGCCAGCAGCCAACACAGGGGGAACTACGAGCAGTACTTC	CASSQHRGNYEQYF
-	TRBV12-3/TRBV12-4	-	TRBJ2-7	TGTGCCAGCAGTTCCCCTGCTCTCGAGCAGTACTTC	CASSSPALEQYF
TRBD1	TRBV15	-	TRBJ2-7	TGTGCCACCAGCAGAAGACCGGGACAGGGGGACTACGACCAGTACTTC	CATSRRPGQGDYDQYF
TRBD2	TRBV3-1/TRBV3-2	-	TRBJ2-5	TGTGCCAGCAGCCAATCGTTGGCTAGCGGGGTTGGGAAGACCCAGTACTTC	CASSQSLASGVGKTQYF
-	TRBV7-2	-	TRBJ1-5	TGTGCCAGCAGCCGGGGGGGGGTCGGGCAGCCCCAGCATTTT	CASSRGGVGQPQHF
TRBD1	TRBV11-2	-	TRBJ1-1	TGTGCCAGCAGCCCCGTTCGGGACAGGGGTGAAGCTTTCTTT	CASSPVRDRGEAFF
-	TRBV7-8	-	TRBJ2-7	TGTGCCAGCAGCTCCCCCTCAGGGACTGCGGTGGACGAGCAGTACTTC	CASSSPSGTAVDEQYF
TRBD2	TRBV5-4	-	TRBJ2-5	TGTGCCAGCAGCCCCCTGGGACTAGCGGGAGAAGAGACCCAGTACTTC	CASSPLGLAGEETQYF
-	TRBV7-9	-	TRBJ1-2	TGTGCCAGCAGCTTAGACTTGCATGCCAACTATGGCTACACCTTC	CASSLDLHANYGYTF
TRBD2	TRBV7-3	-	TRBJ2-3	TGTGCCAGCAGCCTCGGACTAGTTACAGATACGCAGTATTTT	CASSLGLVTDTQYF
-	TRBV11-2	-	TRBJ2-6	TGTGCCAGCAGCCCTCGTTCCAACGTCCTGACTTTC	CASSPRSNVLTF
-	TRBV4-3	-	TRBJ1-1	TGCGCCAGCAGCTCCCGGGGTACAATTGGGAGGGACACTGAAGCTTTCTTT	CASSSRGTIGRDTEAFF
TRBD2	TRBV7-6	-	TRBJ2-5	TGTGCCAGCAGCTTTGGAGCGGGGGTGTACCAAGAGACCCAGTACTTC	CASSFGAGVYQETQYF
TRBD2	TRBV4-1	-	TRBJ2-7	TGCGCCAGCAGTGCCGGAGGGGCTAGCGGGGGCTACGAGCAGTACTTC	CASSAGGASGGYEQYF
-	TRBV18	-	TRBJ1-2	TGTGCCAGCTCCCCGAACGACAGGACGAACTATGGCTACACCTTC	CASSPNDRTNYGYTF
TRBD1	TRBV19	few	TRBJ1-1	TGTGCCAGACCAGACAGGGGGCTTTGGATAAGTCCGTCTCCCTACCATGAAGCTTTCTTT	CARPDRGLWISPSPYHEAFF
TRBD1	TRBV29-1	-	TRBJ2-3	TGCAGCGTGGGGGGGGGACAGGGGGCTGCAGATACGCAGTATTTT	CSVGGGQGAADTQYF
TRBD2	TRBV7-8	-	TRBJ2-2	TGTGCCAGCAGCTTATCACCGACTAGCGGGGCCCCCGGGGAGCTGTTTTTT	CASSLSPTSGAPGELFF